Given below is one TCR beta chain in context. Its antigen is undetermined. Little can be read into the size of this beta chain, an off-target read in a library designed for alpha chains. Unmatched junction bases numbered 13, after V lost 3 bases and J lost 5 bases. The CDR3 spans 16 residues. Per the germline V gene, CDR1 is SGHRS and CDR2 is YFSETQ. The sample comes from a study of spatial heterogeneity in lung cancer. Across the whole study: There was a strong correlation between the counts of TCR transcripts measured in tumor regions and a T cell transcriptional module score that was calculated from matched bulk RNA-seq.

Time point: sample taken at primary tumor resection. Some 72 TRACERx patients with early, untreated non-small cell lung cancer donated samples. Every TCR cDNA molecule carried a tag that served as a unique molecular identifier. MiXCR, run by TCRdb on the 5' RACE reads, gives a single entry per CDR3 protein. The sample has approximately 7,000 distinct CDR3 sequences; around 14% are singletons. Regarding the study as a whole: Tracking of tumor mutation counts was seen in expanded intratumoral alpha and beta TCR counts.

The V gene is TRBV5-1, the J gene TRBJ1-1; 7 bases fit TRBD1. Sample: lung tumor tissue, taken at surgery. This TCR was recovered from a male donor with early-stage non-small cell lung cancer. DNA for the CDR3: TGCGCCAGCAGCTATGAGACAGGGCGCGAGGGGACTGAAGCTTTCTTT. It encodes CASSYETGREGTEAFF.